This entry is about one T cell receptor beta chain. Trimming took off 0 bases at V and 11 bases at J, with 31 bases between the two ends. The CDR3 is 19 residues long. CDR1 and CDR2 (germline): SGHTA, FQGNSA. This sample is drawn from a study of tumor-infiltrating lymphocytes in oesophageal squamous cell carcinoma. MiXCR, run by TCRdb on the PCR reads, gives a single entry per CDR3 protein. The sample comprises over 10,000 distinct CDR3 sequences, roughly 47% of which are singletons, and 11% to 15% rests with the top ten. Sequencing was carried out using normal esophageal tissue next to the tumor. The chain is built from TRBV7-2 and TRBJ2-5, with a tentative D call TRBD2 (6 bases). This clonotype was sampled from a male donor with esophageal squamous cell carcinoma. For the CDR3, the DNA is TGTGCCAGCAGCTTAGCGAGGGTCGGGGGTACGGGCTCCTACAATGAGCAGTACTTC. Its translation is CASSLARVGGTGSYNEQYF.